A selection of T cell receptor beta chains follows, all from one sample in a study of T cell changes during pregnancy in multiple sclerosis. TCRdb's copy holds only in-frame clones and misses some; the assay was immunoSEQ multiplex PCR. This table has tens of thousands of clones, around 93% appearing once. Source: peripheral blood, taken before pregnancy. These receptors were taken from a female donor with multiple sclerosis, enrolled in a pregnancy study. Each CDR3 is given with its conserved first and last residue. The D gene is left open where the match is weak.

TRBV28 TRBD2 CASSPGTSGQETQYF
TRBV27 . CASSSDSSYNSPLHF
TRBV1 . CTSSQEGPLAGGTDTQYF
TRBV19 . CASSIAGLNTEAFF
TRBV19 . CASSISPVSSYNSPLHF
TRBV5-1 . CASSLGQPDTQYF
TRBV4-1 . CASSQVPYEDTQYF
TRBV6-5 . CASSFGGRNSPLHF
TRBV7-9 TRBD1 CASSLPGTGGVEQYF
TRBV4-2 . CASSQDVVNTEAFF
TRBV28 TRBD1 CASSLYRTGGDYEQYF
TRBV6-1 TRBD2 CASSEATSEAYEQYF
TRBV10-3 . CAISHGRSLSYGYTF
TRBV6-6 . CASSYSGINQPQHF
TRBV2 TRBD2 CASLGLAGASTDTQYF
TRBV18 TRBD1 CASSPGQGNYGYTF
TRBV5-4 TRBD2 CASSSLAGGFTGELFF
TRBV7-9 . CASLGEEANEKLFF
TRBV10-3 . CAISVSNGGETEAFF
TRBV27 . CASSSRGGAYNEQFF
TRBV14 . CASSQLGLREQFF
TRBV4-2 . CASSQEGGVSGRLAKNIQYF
TRBV19 . CASRESSYNEQFF
TRBV7-8 . CASSFGVGDTQYF
TRBV9 TRBD2 CASSSRSGGIGGELFF
TRBV29-1 . CSVEDSLHGQGMEAFF
TRBV5-1 . CASSLQKPGLISTDTQYF
TRBV18 . CASSPQTGTNYGYTF
TRBV5-4 . CASSLDRADTQYF
TRBV30 . CAWSVQGFVAQHF
TRBV20-1 . CSAGLYEQYF
TRBV19 . CASSIGSSYEQYF
TRBV4-3 TRBD2 CASSQGPGSGVNTQYF
TRBV2 TRBD1 CASSGQGAPNQPQHF
TRBV11-3 . CASSLGGRENTEAFF
TRBV5-4 TRBD1 CASSLAAGGRTDTQYF
TRBV4-1 . CASSLGGEGGYTF
TRBV7-2 . CASSLVQGGGEQYF
TRBV7-3 . CASSLSSGLGSGANVLTF
TRBV30 . CAWSVTGGILDTQYF
TRBV6-5 TRBD2 CASSHGRTNTGELFF
TRBV7-9 TRBD1 CASSLEEGAPTNEKLFF
TRBV4-1 . CASSRAPGRRHHF
TRBV10-3 . CAISESGGGYGYTF